This T cell receptor beta chain was recorded in a study of CD8 T cells in Susac syndrome. Findings of the study overall: The authors acknowledged that their TCR sequencing and HLA analysis involved a relatively small number of individuals.

The authors reverse transcribed about 0.5 to 1 ug RNA with random hexamers. In TCRdb, the immunoSEQ multiplex PCR reads were re-called with MiXCR into one record per CDR3 protein. The sample gives more than 70,000 distinct CDR3 sequences, 85% to 95% of which show up once; around 0.32% is in the top ten. As regards this clonotype: What it binds is not known.

The CDR3 consists of 17 residues. Germline loops: CDR1 SEHNR, CDR2 FQNEAQ (reference sequence). Trimming cost V 3 bases and J 0 bases, with 12 bases left between them. The clonotype was recovered from a human donor in good health. Sequencing was done on a sample of CD8+ T cells from PBMCs. The gene calls are TRBV7-9 and TRBJ2-6; D assignment may be TRBD1 or TRBD2 (5 bases each). The CDR3 nucleotides are TGTGCCAGCAGCTTGTTGAAAGGGACCTCTGGGGCCAACGTCCTGACTTTC. This gives the protein CASSLLKGTSGANVLTF. Together with reference TRBV7-9 and TRBJ2-6, the CDR3 gives the full variable domain: DTGVSQNPRHKITKRGQNVTFRCDPISEHNRLYWYRQTLGQGPEFLTYFQNEAQLEKSRLLSDRFSAERPKGSFSTLEIQRTEQGDSAMYLCASSLLKGTSGANVLTFGAGSRLTVL.